Each of the 17 T cell receptor beta chains below was sequenced from the same sample in a study of response to subunit inactivated influenza vaccine. From the RT-PCR reads, TCRdb called clonotypes with MiXCR, one entry per CDR3 protein. The sample lists around 300,000 distinct CDR3 sequences, around 22% occurring once. The source material was PBMCs from blood, sampled about 20 months after vaccination. These receptors all come from a man in his fifties or sixties who received an inactivated influenza vaccine.

V and J are TRBV10-3 and TRBJ2-2; D not resolved. The CDR3 is made up of 14 amino acids. Germline values: CDR1 ENHRY, CDR2 SYGVKD. V lost 4 bases to trimming and J lost 2 bases, with 8 bases between them. The CDR3 loop is CAISGNQNTGELFF. The DNA of the CDR3 is TGTGCCATCAGTGGAAACCAAAACACCGGGGAGCTGTTTTTT.

This clonotype was counted between two and nine times. The rearrangement uses TRBV29-1 and TRBJ2-1, with D uncertain. V was clipped by 4 bases and J by 2 bases, with 18 bases between them. The CDR3 is 16 amino acids. Germline V gives CDR1 SQVTM, CDR2 ANQGSEA. The chain's CDR3 is CSVGREFGPTYNEQFF. For the CDR3, the DNA is TGCAGCGTTGGGAGAGAGTTCGGCCCTACCTACAATGAGCAGTTCTTC.

Concerning this clonotype: This CDR3 fails to terminate in the conserved phenylalanine or tryptophan, so it likely reflects a read error. The chain recombines TRBV5-1 with TRBJ2-3, with D possibly matching TRBD2 (5 bases). Trimming removed 0 bases at V and 4 bases at J, with 9 bases between. The CDR3 totals 14 residues. From germline, CDR1 is SGHRS and CDR2 YFSETQ. The CDR3 reads CASSLAGIADTQYS. CDR3 nucleotides: TGCGCCAGCAGCTTGGCGGGGATCGCAGATACGCAGTATTCT.

The sample holds many counts of this clonotype. The rearrangement joins TRBV15 to TRBJ1-2; D is ambiguous. From germline, CDR1 is LNHNV and CDR2 YYDKDF (reference sequence). The CDR3 consists of 14 residues. V was clipped by 9 bases and J by 4 bases, with 18 bases between them. The CDR3 nucleotides are TGTGCCACTATTAAGGCCTCTTCGAGCTATGGCTACACCTTC. Translating gives CATIKASSSYGYTF.

The V and J genes are TRBV7-2 and TRBJ2-7; D is unresolved. This CDR3 comprises 11 residues. Trimming removed 2 bases at V and 5 bases at J, with 4 bases between. From germline, CDR1 is SGHTA and CDR2 FQGNSA. CDR3 region: CASSLRHEQYF. The DNA of the CDR3 is TGTGCCAGCAGCTTACGGCACGAGCAGTACTTC.

This clonotype was recorded many times. The gene calls are TRBV4-3 and TRBJ2-2; tentative D call: TRBD2 (6 bases). V lost 5 bases to trimming and J lost 4 bases, with 11 bases between them. CDR1 LGHNA and CDR2 YSLEER come from the germline V gene. This CDR3 comprises 14 residues. This chain's CDR3 is CASSWAGTTGELFF. The CDR3 DNA follows: TGCGCCAGCAGCTGGGCGGGGACCACCGGGGAGCTGTTTTTT.

This clonotype was detected a few times. The chain links TRBV20-1 to TRBJ2-1; 7 nucleotides line up with TRBD2. There are 15 residues in the CDR3. V was pared by 3 bases and J by 5 bases, with 10 bases of the junction left unmatched. Germline V gene lookup returns CDR1 DFQATT and CDR2 SNEGSKA (reference sequence). The CDR3 protein is CSASKGLQKNNEQFF. CDR3 DNA sequence: TGCAGTGCTAGCAAGGGACTACAGAAAAACAATGAGCAGTTCTTC.

This clonotype appeared many times. The chain is built from TRBV7-2 and TRBJ1-1; D uncertain. V lost 0 bases to trimming and J lost 1 base, with 6 bases between them. CDR3 length equals 14 residues. Looked up from germline, CDR1 is SGHTA and CDR2 is FQGNSA. The CDR3 nucleotides are TGTGCCAGCAGCTTAGCGGTAACGAACACTGAAGCTTTCTTT. The encoded protein is CASSLAVTNTEAFF.

Comments on this clonotype: This sequence may be a read error, since a much larger clone differs from it by one base. The chain uses TRBV15 and TRBJ1-1, with 9 nucleotides matching TRBD1. Germline V lookup: CDR1 LNHNV, CDR2 YYDKDF (reference sequence). The CDR3 contains 14 residues. DNA of the CDR3: TGTGCCACCAGCAGGAGACAGGGGGTGACTGGAGCTTTCTTT. Translation: CATSRRQGVTGAFF.

This clonotype showed up many times. The chain is built from TRBV20-1 and TRBJ1-1, with D maybe TRBD1 (5 bases). V lost 3 bases, J lost 5 bases, and 7 bases lay in between. Germline values: CDR1 DFQATT, CDR2 SNEGSKA (reference sequence). CDR3 size: 11 residues. The CDR3 protein is CSARGVTEAFF. In nucleotides, the CDR3 is TGCAGTGCTAGGGGGGTGACTGAAGCTTTCTTT.

The rearrangement uses TRBV4-1 and TRBJ2-1, with TRBD2 identical over 8 bases. This CDR3 has 16 amino acids. V lost 1 base and J lost 2; bases outside the gene matches: 4. Germline assignment: CDR1 MGHRA and CDR2 YSYEKL. This CDR3 is CASSQVGGGTYNEQFF. The DNA for the CDR3 is TGCGCCAGCAGCCAAGTCGGGGGGGGAACCTACAATGAGCAGTTCTTC.

The rearrangement uses TRBV4-3 and TRBJ2-6; 7 bases line up with TRBD1. Trimming at V came to 4 bases and at J to 4 bases, leaving 7 bases not matched to a gene. This CDR3 is built from 16 residues. In germline, CDR1 is LGHNA, CDR2 YSLEER. CDR3 residues: CASSPETGSGANVLTF. CDR3 bases: TGCGCCAGCAGCCCCGAGACAGGGTCAGGGGCCAACGTCCTGACTTTC.

This clonotype turned up a few times. This rearrangement joins TRBV9 to TRBJ1-1; the D is unclear. Germline CDR1 and CDR2: SGDLS and YYNGEE. Trimming took 4 bases from V and 1 from J, leaving 11 bases between them. CDR3 size: 14 residues. CDR3 sequence (DNA): TGTGCCAGCAGCCCAAGTGTAGGGAACACTGAAGCTTTCTTT. The encoded protein is CASSPSVGNTEAFF.

The rearrangement uses TRBV7-2 and TRBJ1-6; D is unresolved. Germline CDR1 SGHTA, CDR2 FQGNSA. V was cut by 3 bases and J by 5 bases, with 11 bases left in between. The CDR3 length is 15 residues. CDR3 nucleotide sequence: TGTGCCAGCAGCTTCGGAGGAACTAATAATTCACCCCTCCACTTT. It specifies CASSFGGTNNSPLHF.

In this sample, this clonotype turned up a few times. The CDR3: CSARPGTVLGDIQYF. The CDR3 DNA is TGCAGTGCTCGCCCGGGGACCGTACTTGGAGACATTCAGTACTTC. This sequence joins TRBV20-1 and TRBJ2-4; D assignment may be TRBD1 or TRBD2 (5 bases each). V lost 5 bases to trimming and J lost 8 bases, with 22 bases between them. The CDR3 has 15 amino acids. Germline values: CDR1 DFQATT, CDR2 SNEGSKA (reference sequence).

This clonotype was detected only a few times. The rearrangement uses TRBV6-5 and TRBJ1-1; D is undetermined. CDR1 and CDR2 from the germline V gene are MNHEY and SVGAGI. CDR3 length: 13 residues. Trimming removed 7 bases at V and 4 bases at J, with 13 bases between. CDR3 sequence (DNA): TGTGCCAGCACTTTCCTAGGAAGCACTGAAGCTTTCTTT. It encodes CASTFLGSTEAFF.

The genes are TRBV7-2 and TRBJ1-2; 9 positions match TRBD1. The germline V gene has CDR1 SGHTA and CDR2 FQGNSA. This CDR3 is built from 15 residues. Losses at the gene ends were 6 bases for V and 4 bases for J; bases not matched to a gene: 9. The CDR3 bases are TGTGCCAGCAGTTCCCCGGGACAGGGTAGCTATGGCTACACCTTC. This gives the protein CASSSPGQGSYGYTF.